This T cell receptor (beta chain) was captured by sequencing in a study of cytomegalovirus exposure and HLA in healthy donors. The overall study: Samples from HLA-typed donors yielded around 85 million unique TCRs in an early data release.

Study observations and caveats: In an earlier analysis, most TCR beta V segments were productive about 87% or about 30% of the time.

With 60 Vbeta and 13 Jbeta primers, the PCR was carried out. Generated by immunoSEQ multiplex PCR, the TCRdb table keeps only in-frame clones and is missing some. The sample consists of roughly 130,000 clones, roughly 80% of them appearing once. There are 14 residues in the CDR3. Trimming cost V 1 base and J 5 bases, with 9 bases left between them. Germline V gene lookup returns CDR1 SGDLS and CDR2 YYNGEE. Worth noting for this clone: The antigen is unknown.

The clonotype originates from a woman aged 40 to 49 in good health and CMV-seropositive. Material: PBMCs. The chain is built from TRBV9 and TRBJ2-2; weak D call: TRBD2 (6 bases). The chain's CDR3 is CASSVRAGTGELFF. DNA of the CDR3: TGTGCCAGCAGCGTAAGGGCGGGAACCGGGGAGCTGTTTTTT.